What follows are 18 T cell receptor beta chains derived from one specimen sequenced in a study of CDR3 diversity in severe acne. TCRdb analysed the PCR reads with MiXCR anew, one entry per CDR3 protein. The data show about 97,000 distinct CDR3 sequences, roughly half seen once. The sample comprised blood. The receptors shown here come from a male donor with acne.

Only a few counts were recorded for this clonotype. The chain uses TRBV20-1 and TRBJ2-3; 16 nucleotides agree with TRBD2. From germline, CDR1 is DFQATT and CDR2 SNEGSKA (reference sequence). The CDR3 extends over 18 amino acids. With 4 bases clipped from V and 4 bases from J, the junction kept 11 bases outside the gene matches. CDR3 in amino acids: CSATHWGLAGGPPDTQYF. The CDR3 DNA reads as TGCAGTGCTACCCACTGGGGACTAGCGGGAGGGCCCCCAGATACGCAGTATTTT.

This clonotype was found a few times. The chain joins TRBV2 to TRBJ1-2, with 8 nucleotides matching TRBD1. The trim removed 8 bases at V and 7 bases at J, leaving 12 bases unmatched. This CDR3 is built from 14 residues. Germline loops: CDR1 SNHLY, CDR2 FYNNEI. CDR3: CASLPGQAFGGYTF. The CDR3, as DNA: TGTGCCAGCCTTCCGGGACAGGCGTTTGGTGGCTACACCTTC. The variable domain in full, completed from reference TRBV2 and TRBJ1-2, reads EPEVTQTPSHQVTQMGQEVILRCVPISNHLYFYWYRQILGQKVEFLVSFYNNEISEKSEIFDDQFSVERPDGSNFTLKIRSTKLEDSAMYFCASLPGQAFGGYTFGSGTRLTVV.

Remarks on this clonotype: Mismatch with germline at one junction end may stem from a read error. V and J are TRBV6-1 and TRBJ1-5; TRBD1 is a possible D gene (6 bases). The CDR3 totals 14 residues. CDR1 and CDR2 (germline): MNHNS, SASEGT. In nucleotides, the CDR3 is TGTGCCAGCGGTGAAACAGGGCCCCCTCAGCCCCAGCATTTT. It encodes CASGETGPPQPQHF.

Comments on this clonotype: The junction shows a germline mismatch at one end, possibly a read error. The V call is TRBV3-1, the J call TRBJ1-1, with D hard to call. Looked up from germline, CDR1 is LGHDT and CDR2 is YNNKEL (reference sequence). CDR3 length: 12 residues. CDR3 amino acids: CAGSQDLVRAFF. The CDR3 region has the DNA TGTGCCGGCAGCCAAGACCTCGTTAGGGCTTTCTTT.

This clonotype was seen only a few times. V and J are TRBV25-1 and TRBJ1-6; a possible D gene is TRBD1 (6 bases). Trimming took 0 bases from V and 6 from J, leaving 12 bases between them. The CDR3 covers 16 residues. CDR1 and CDR2 (germline): MGHDK, SYGVNS. This chain's CDR3 is CASSEYDRNLNSPLHF. The CDR3 DNA reads as TGTGCCAGCAGTGAATATGACAGGAATCTTAATTCACCCCTCCACTTT.

This chain links TRBV24-1 with TRBJ1-5; perhaps TRBD1 as D (5 bases). This CDR3 has 14 amino acids. Germline CDR1 KGHDR, CDR2 SFDVKD. Trimming stripped 4 bases from V and 3 bases from J, with 9 bases between. DNA for the CDR3: TGTGCCACCAGTGAAGGGGACCCCAATCAGCCCCAGCATTTT. Its translation: CATSEGDPNQPQHF.

This clonotype is a singleton in its sample. As DNA, the CDR3 is TGTGCCACTTATTTGGGCGTGCAGTTCTTC. Its translation is CATYLGVQFF. The V gene is TRBV24-1, the J gene TRBJ2-1; D is uncertain. This CDR3 contains 10 residues. Germline V gives CDR1 KGHDR, CDR2 SFDVKD. The V and J ends lost 10 bases and 12 bases respectively, with 12 bases between them.

This clonotype was seen once. The chain employs TRBV3-1 and TRBJ1-1; tentative D call: TRBD1 (5 bases). V was shortened by 1 base and J by 1 base, with 16 bases between the two germline ends. Germline CDR1 reads LGHDT; CDR2 reads YNNKEL (reference sequence). This CDR3 has 17 amino acids. The CDR3 coding sequence is TGTGCCAGCAGCCAAGGAATAGGAGGGGCCCGGAACACTGAAGCTTTCTTT. Protein sequence: CASSQGIGGARNTEAFF.

Comment on this clonotype: The junction and the germline gene differ at one end; a read error may be behind it. V gene TRBV19 combines with J gene TRBJ1-1; D is perhaps TRBD1 (6 bases). The CDR3 is 14 residues long. Germline loops: CDR1 LNHDA, CDR2 SQIVND (reference sequence). The CDR3 here is CASSMGTRDTEAFF. The DNA for the CDR3 is TGTGCCAGTAGTATGGGGACTCGGGACACTGAGGCTTTCTTT.

This clonotype was detected ten times or more. The DNA is omitted, as the CDR3 cannot be located on it reliably, and the CDR3 follows TCRdb's listing. The V and J genes are TRBV28 and TRBJ1-2. The CDR3 spans 12 residues, counting both ends. Germline-derived CDR1 and CDR2 are MDHEN and SYDVKM. The CDR3 reads CASSPFGNGYTF.

CDR3 in amino acids: CASSLEGTVNTEAFF. CDR3 DNA: TGTGCCAGCAGCTTGGAGGGGACGGTGAACACTGAAGCTTTCTTT. V is TRBV25-1 and J is TRBJ1-1; maybe TRBD1 (5 bases). Between the trimmed V and J ends, which lost 6 bases and 0 bases, there was a span of 14 bases. CDR3 length: 15 amino acids. CDR1 and CDR2 from the germline V gene are MGHDK and SYGVNS. Combining the CDR3 with reference TRBV25-1 and TRBJ1-1 gives the whole variable domain EADIYQTPRYLVIGTGKKITLECSQTMGHDKMYWYQQDPGMELHLIHYSYGVNSTEKGDLSSESTVSRIRTEHFPLTLESARPSHTSQYLCASSLEGTVNTEAFFGQGTRLTVV.

The chain couples TRBV9 to TRBJ2-7; 9 nucleotides match TRBD1. V shed 4 bases, J shed 3 bases, and the junction held 8 bases outside the gene matches. CDR1 is SGDLS, CDR2 YYNGEE, per germline. The CDR3 consists of 15 residues. In DNA form, the CDR3 reads TGTGCCAGCAGCCAGAGGGACAGGGATTACTACGAGCAGTACTTC. Its translation: CASSQRDRDYYEQYF. Together with reference TRBV9 and TRBJ2-7, the CDR3 gives the full variable domain: DSGVTQTPKHLITATGQRVTLRCSPRSGDLSVYWYQQSLDQGLQFLIQYYNGEERAKGNILERFSAQQFPDLHSELNLSSLELGDSALYFCASSQRDRDYYEQYFGPGTRLTVT.

The sample holds many counts of this clonotype. The V gene is TRBV6-4, the J gene TRBJ2-2, with D uncertain. Looked up from germline, CDR1 is MRHNA and CDR2 is SNTAGT. Trimming removed 6 bases from V and 3 bases from J, with 8 bases in between. The CDR3 is 13 residues long. The chain's CDR3 is CASSLRDTGELFF. The CDR3 nucleotides read TGTGCCAGCAGCCTTCGAGACACCGGGGAGCTGTTTTTT.

By share, this clonotype counts as medium-sized. The gene calls are TRBV9 and TRBJ2-1; no firm D call. Trimming stripped 6 bases from V and 5 bases from J, with 9 bases between. Germline V lookup: CDR1 SGDLS, CDR2 YYNGEE. The CDR3 runs 12 residues. The CDR3 nucleotides are TGTGCCAGCACGGGTTCGAACAATGAGCAGTTCTTC. It codes for CASTGSNNEQFF.

The genes are TRBV24-1 and TRBJ1-1; D possibly corresponds to TRBD1 (6 bases). The CDR3 has 14 residues. Trimming removed 5 bases from V and 0 bases from J, with 9 bases in between. The germline V gene has CDR1 KGHDR and CDR2 SFDVKD. The CDR3 DNA sequence: TGTGCCACCAGTGGGGGGACATTGAACACTGAAGCTTTCTTT. Residues: CATSGGTLNTEAFF.

The chain is built from TRBV10-3 and TRBJ1-4, with D perhaps matching TRBD1 (5 bases). Germline values: CDR1 ENHRY, CDR2 SYGVKD. V shed 3 bases and J shed 7 bases, with 15 bases lying between them. This CDR3 has 15 residues. In nucleotides, the CDR3 is TGTGCCATCAGTGATATGGCAGGGAGGCGTGAAAAACTGTTTTTT. This gives the protein CAISDMAGRREKLFF.

The chain uses TRBV25-1 and TRBJ2-1; D is unresolved. The CDR3 is 15 residues long. Germline V CDR1 and CDR2: MGHDK, SYGVNS. The V gene lost 6 bases and the J gene lost 7 bases, with 19 bases spanning the gap. The chain's CDR3 is CASSIDLNTGNEQFF. DNA for the CDR3: TGTGCCAGCAGCATAGACCTGAACACCGGGAATGAGCAGTTCTTC. Looking up the rest from reference TRBV25-1 and TRBJ2-1 gives the full variable domain: EADIYQTPRYLVIGTGKKITLECSQTMGHDKMYWYQQDPGMELHLIHYSYGVNSTEKGDLSSESTVSRIRTEHFPLTLESARPSHTSQYLCASSIDLNTGNEQFFGPGTRLTVL.

A single count supports this clonotype. V is TRBV29-1 and J is TRBJ2-6; TRBD2 might be the D (6 bases). CDR3 length: 15 amino acids. The germline gives CDR1 SQVTM, CDR2 ANQGSEA. V was cut by 1 base and J by 4 bases, with 11 bases left in between. CDR3 sequence (DNA): TGCAGCGTTGAAGTTGGAGGGTCCGGGGCCAACGTCCTGACTTTC. As protein: CSVEVGGSGANVLTF.